The 14 T cell receptor beta chains presented below share a single source sample, sequenced in a study of blood T cells in healthy people across ages (dated by TCRdb to 2013 to 2016). Libraries were constructed by 5' RACE. The sequencer was an Illumina HiSeq 2500. A second PCR of roughly 7 to 12 cycles was run with a J-beta primer mix and a sample-barcoded 5' primer. TCRdb redid the processing of the public reads, applying fastp at Q25 and MiXCR, and retained in-frame beta chains. Duplicate CDR3 protein sequences are folded into a single record with the most common DNA and genes. The sample table holds some 850,000 distinct CDR3 sequences, of which around a quarter were seen once. The ten largest clonotypes hold 2.5% to 3.5% of the sample. These records were also assigned to another study, of T cells of mothers and their children.

The sequenced sample was blood. These receptors all come from a boy aged 5-17 years in good health.

Worth noting for this clonotype: A read error may account for a junction end that differs from germline. The V call is TRBV11-2, the J call TRBJ2-5, with 8 bases identical to TRBD1. The CDR3 is made up of 11 amino acids. Germline V CDR1 and CDR2: SGHAT, FQNNGV. CDR3 sequence reads: CASSADREGFF. The DNA of the CDR3 is TGTGCCAGCAGCGCGGACAGGGAAGGGTTCTTC.

The V gene is TRBV6-5, the J gene TRBJ2-4, with D unresolved. Germline V gene sequence: CDR1 MNHEY, CDR2 SVGAGI. The ends were cut back, 5 bases at V and 0 bases at J, with 17 bases in the middle. CDR3 length equals 17 residues. This CDR3 reads CASSNPRQLLAKNIQYF. The CDR3 coding sequence is TGTGCCAGCAGTAACCCCCGGCAGCTACTAGCCAAAAACATTCAGTACTTC.

This clonotype has more than one count but fewer than ten. The J gene is TRBJ2-7, the V gene TRBV7-2; 7 positions match TRBD2. CDR1 SGHTA and CDR2 FQGNSA come from the germline V gene. V lost 7 bases and J lost 3; bases outside the gene matches: 12. CDR3 size: 15 residues. The CDR3 bases are TGTGCCAGCACCCGAACCTTCGGGGGGAACTACGAGCAGTACTTC. As protein: CASTRTFGGNYEQYF.

This clonotype appeared a few times. V and J are TRBV10-3 and TRBJ1-1; D may be TRBD1 (5 bases). The CDR3 has 12 residues. Between the trimmed V and J ends, which lost 8 bases and 3 bases, there was a span of 10 bases. CDR1 is ENHRY and CDR2 is SYGVKD in the germline V gene. The DNA of the CDR3 is TGTGCCATCGGGGGAACGGACACTGAAGCTTTCTTT. Translation: CAIGGTDTEAFF.

V gene TRBV28 combines with J gene TRBJ1-4; TRBD1 aligns across 9 bases. V lost 9 bases to trimming and J lost 5 bases; unmatched junction nucleotides: 7. CDR1 and CDR2 from the germline V gene are MDHEN and SYDVKM. There are 14 residues in the CDR3. The CDR3 DNA is TGTGCCAGTCGAACGGGACAGGGAAATGAAAAACTGTTTTTT. This gives the protein CASRTGQGNEKLFF. Full variable domain (rest looked up from reference TRBV28 and TRBJ1-4): DVKVTQSSRYLVKRTGEKVFLECVQDMDHENMFWYRQDPGLGLRLIYFSYDVKMKEKGDIPEGYSVSREKKERFSLILESASTNQTSMYLCASRTGQGNEKLFFGSGTQLSVL.

For the CDR3, the DNA is TGTGCCAGCAGCTTGGGGCAGAACCCCTACGAGCAGTACTTC. This encodes CASSLGQNPYEQYF. This rearrangement joins TRBV5-4 to TRBJ2-7; no reliable D call. This CDR3 is built from 14 residues. The V end lost 0 bases, the J end lost 2 bases, and 9 bases lay between the germline ends. Germline V lookup: CDR1 SGHNT, CDR2 YYREEE (reference sequence).

This clonotype turned up a few times. One end of the junction does not line up with germline, which may come from a read error. V and J are TRBV27 and TRBJ1-2; D might be TRBD1 (5 bases). Germline values: CDR1 MNHEY, CDR2 SMNVEV (reference sequence). This CDR3 contains 15 residues. CDR3 DNA: TGTGCCAGCAGCTTATCGGTGGGGGACCTCTATGGCTACACCTTC. It codes for CASSLSVGDLYGYTF.

In its sample, this clonotype was seen a few times. The gene calls are TRBV10-3 and TRBJ2-2; 7 bases fit TRBD1. Per the germline V gene, CDR1 is ENHRY and CDR2 is SYGVKD. The CDR3 runs to 12 residues. Trimming at V came to 8 bases and at J to 10 bases, leaving 7 bases not matched to a gene. The DNA for the CDR3 is TGTGCCATCCAGGGACAGTCCGAGGAGCTGTTTTTT. Translating gives CAIQGQSEELFF.

V is TRBV12-3 or TRBV12-4 and J is TRBJ1-2; no firm D call. V was pared by 7 bases and J by 4 bases, with 13 bases between. The CDR3 covers 13 residues. The DNA for the CDR3 is TGTGCCAGCACCCCTGAGGCAGTCTATGGCTACACCTTC. It codes for CASTPEAVYGYTF.

This clonotype came up a few times. V and J are TRBV10-3 and TRBJ2-5, with D unclear. The DNA matches TRBJ2-1 better at its end, which makes the J call doubtful. Germline V lookup: CDR1 ENHRY, CDR2 SYGVKD. CDR3 length: 13 residues. CDR3 sequence: CAISESGRHEQFF. CDR3 DNA: TGTGCCATCAGTGAGTCTGGGCGCCATGAGCAGTTCTTC.

This clonotype appeared a single time. The chain employs TRBV10-3 and TRBJ2-3, with TRBD2 as a possible D gene (5 bases). V was pared by 2 bases and J by 3 bases, with 12 bases between. The germline gives CDR1 ENHRY, CDR2 SYGVKD. CDR3 length: 15 residues. Here the CDR3 reads CAISENGEITDTQYF. CDR3 DNA sequence: TGTGCCATCAGTGAGAACGGGGAGATTACAGATACGCAGTATTTT.

This clonotype was recorded a few times. This chain connects TRBV30 to TRBJ2-5; 7 bases match TRBD2. Germline V gene data show CDR1 as GTSNPN and CDR2 as SVGIG (reference sequence). The CDR3 length is 12 residues. Trimming removed 8 bases from V and 11 bases from J; junction bases left unmatched: 14. CDR3 sequence: CAARLVSGEQYF. The CDR3 bases are TGTGCCGCACGCCTAGTCAGCGGGGAGCAGTACTTC.

The rearrangement links TRBV18 to TRBJ2-1; no clear D gene. Germline lookup yields CDR1 KGHSH and CDR2 LQKENI. CDR3 length: 15 amino acids. The germline V and J ends were trimmed by 3 bases and 0 bases, with 9 bases remaining between them. The CDR3 loop is CASSPAIGSYNEQFF. CDR3 sequence (DNA): TGTGCCAGCTCACCTGCGATCGGCTCCTACAATGAGCAGTTCTTC.

The CDR3 coding sequence is TGCAGCGTTCCTCCGGGACTAGCGGGGGCGTGGGCAGAGACCCAGTACTTC. The encoded protein is CSVPPGLAGAWAETQYF. The V gene is TRBV29-1, the J gene TRBJ2-5; 14 positions agree with TRBD2. Germline CDR1 is SQVTM and CDR2 is ANQGSEA. With 5 bases clipped from V and 4 bases from J, the junction kept 12 bases outside the gene matches. The CDR3 spans 17 residues.